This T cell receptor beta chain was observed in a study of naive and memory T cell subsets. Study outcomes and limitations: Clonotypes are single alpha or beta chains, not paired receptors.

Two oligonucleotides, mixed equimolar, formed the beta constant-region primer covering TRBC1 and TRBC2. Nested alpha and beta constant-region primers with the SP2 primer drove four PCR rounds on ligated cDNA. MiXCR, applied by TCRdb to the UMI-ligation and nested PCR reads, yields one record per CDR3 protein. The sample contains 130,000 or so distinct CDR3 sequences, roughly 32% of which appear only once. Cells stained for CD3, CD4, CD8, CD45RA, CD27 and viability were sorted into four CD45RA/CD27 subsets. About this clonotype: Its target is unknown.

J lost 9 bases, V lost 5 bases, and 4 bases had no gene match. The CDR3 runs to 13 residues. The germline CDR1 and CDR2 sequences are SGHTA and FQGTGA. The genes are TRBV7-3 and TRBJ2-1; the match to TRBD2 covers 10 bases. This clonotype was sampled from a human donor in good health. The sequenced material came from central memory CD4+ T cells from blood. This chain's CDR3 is CASSPRLAGEQFF. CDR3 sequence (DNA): TGTGCCAGCAGCCCCCGACTAGCGGGTGAGCAGTTCTTC.